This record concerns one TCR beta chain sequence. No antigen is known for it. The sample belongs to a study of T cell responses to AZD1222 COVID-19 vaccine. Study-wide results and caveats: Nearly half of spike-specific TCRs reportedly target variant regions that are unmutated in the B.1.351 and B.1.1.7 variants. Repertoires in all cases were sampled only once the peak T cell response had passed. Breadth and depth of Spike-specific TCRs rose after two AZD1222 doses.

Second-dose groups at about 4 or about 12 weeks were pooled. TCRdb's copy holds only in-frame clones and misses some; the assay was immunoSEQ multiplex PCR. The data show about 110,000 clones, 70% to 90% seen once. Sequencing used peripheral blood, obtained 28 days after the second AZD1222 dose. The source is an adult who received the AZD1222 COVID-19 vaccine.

The CDR3 protein is CASSPPLSGTEAFF. The CDR3 DNA is TGTGCCAGCAGTCCGCCCCTATCTGGCACTGAAGCTTTCTTT. This chain links TRBV6-5 with TRBJ1-1; D call uncertain. V lost 5 bases and J lost 4, with 14 bases in between. Germline CDR1 MNHEY, CDR2 SVGAGI. The CDR3 is 14 residues long.